This T cell receptor (beta chain) came from a study of identical twins. TCRdb reanalysed the 5' RACE reads using MiXCR and keeps one entry per CDR3 protein. The sample gives 200,000 to 250,000 distinct CDR3 sequences, about 7.3% of which show up once; 3.5% to 4% is in the top ten. This clonotype has at least ten counts. The CDR3 covers 14 residues. V was cut by 2 bases and J by 6 bases, with 13 bases left in between. CDR1 is SGHVS, CDR2 FQNEAQ, per germline. This sample also belongs to another study, concerning yellow fever vaccine responses in identical twins.

V usage is TRBV7-8 and J usage is TRBJ1-1; perhaps TRBD1 as D (6 bases). This receptor was taken from a woman aged 18-29 years in good health. Sequenced material: memory (CD45RO+) T cells sorted from blood. This chain's CDR3 is CASSLLLGAAEAFF. The CDR3 DNA reads TGTGCCAGCAGCTTACTGCTGGGGGCCGCTGAAGCTTTCTTT.